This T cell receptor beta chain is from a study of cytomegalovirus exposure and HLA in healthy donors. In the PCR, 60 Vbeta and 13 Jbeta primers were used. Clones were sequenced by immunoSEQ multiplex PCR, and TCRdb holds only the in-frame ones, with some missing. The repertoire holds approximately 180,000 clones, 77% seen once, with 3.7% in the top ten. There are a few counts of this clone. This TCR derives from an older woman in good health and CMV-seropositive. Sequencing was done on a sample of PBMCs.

In DNA, the CDR3 is TGCGCCAGCAGCTCAGGGACTAGCCCGAGCACAGATACGCAGTATTTT. Amino acids: CASSSGTSPSTDTQYF. The chain joins TRBV5-1 to TRBJ2-3; 9 bases agree with TRBD2. Germline values: CDR1 SGHRS, CDR2 YFSETQ. V was pared by 3 bases and J by 0 bases, with 5 bases of the junction left unmatched. There are 16 residues in the CDR3.